This record covers a single TCR beta chain. The target antigen is unknown. The CDR3 totals 15 residues. Trimming cost V 0 bases and J 7 bases; bases outside gene matches: 8. Germline V gives CDR1 DFQATT, CDR2 SNEGSKA (reference sequence). The data originate from a study of CD8 T cells in Susac syndrome. The RNA input was about 0.5 to 1 ug, and it was reverse transcribed with random hexamers. Across 54 Vbeta and 13 Jbeta, TCR beta CDR3 was amplified with immunoSEQ multiplex PCR. TCRdb processed the immunoSEQ multiplex PCR reads anew with MiXCR; each CDR3 protein has one entry. This table holds some 160,000 distinct CDR3 sequences, about 95% found once. Study observations and caveats: The study admitted that it had a relatively small number of individuals in its TCR sequencing and HLA analysis.

The sequence was collected from a human donor with multiple sclerosis. The genes are TRBV20-1 and TRBJ1-4; TRBD1 matches 7 bases. The material sequenced was CD8+ T cells from PBMCs. Here the CDR3 DNA reads TGCAGTGCTAGAGATAGGGCAGGGGGGTTTGAAAAACTGTTTTTT. This codes for CSARDRAGGFEKLFF.